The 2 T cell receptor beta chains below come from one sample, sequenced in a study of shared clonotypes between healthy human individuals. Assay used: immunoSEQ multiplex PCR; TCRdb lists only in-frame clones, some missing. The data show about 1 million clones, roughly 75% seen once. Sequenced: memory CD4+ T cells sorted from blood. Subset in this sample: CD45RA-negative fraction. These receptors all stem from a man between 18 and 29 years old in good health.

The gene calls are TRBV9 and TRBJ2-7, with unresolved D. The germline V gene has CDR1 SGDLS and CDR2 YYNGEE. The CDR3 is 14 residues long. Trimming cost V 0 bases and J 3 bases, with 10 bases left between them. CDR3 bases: TGTGCCAGCAGCGTAGAGGGCAAGCACTACGAGCAGTACTTC. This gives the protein CASSVEGKHYEQYF. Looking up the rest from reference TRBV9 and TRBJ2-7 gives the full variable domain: DSGVTQTPKHLITATGQRVTLRCSPRSGDLSVYWYQQSLDQGLQFLIQYYNGEERAKGNILERFSAQQFPDLHSELNLSSLELGDSALYFCASSVEGKHYEQYFGPGTRLTVT.

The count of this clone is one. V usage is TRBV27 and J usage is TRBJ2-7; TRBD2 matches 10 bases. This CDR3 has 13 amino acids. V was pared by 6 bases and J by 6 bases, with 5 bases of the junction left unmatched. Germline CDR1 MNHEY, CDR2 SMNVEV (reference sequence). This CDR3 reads CASRLAGGSEQYF. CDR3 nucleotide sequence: TGTGCCAGCAGATTAGCGGGGGGAAGCGAGCAGTACTTC.